This T cell receptor beta chain was identified in a study of shared clonotypes between healthy human individuals. Study-wide findings and caveats: Sharing of clonotypes among donors was expected to vary with sequencing depth.

About this clone: Its antigen is currently unknown.

Genomic DNA from each subset was divided evenly over several immunoSEQ plates. Clones were sequenced by immunoSEQ multiplex PCR, and TCRdb holds only the in-frame ones, with some missing. The sample has some 470,000 clones, less than 80% seen once. The CDR3 sequence is 16 residues long. The germline V gene encodes CDR1 LNHDA and CDR2 SQIVND (reference sequence). V lost 3 bases, J lost 8 bases, and 11 bases stayed unmatched. What was sequenced was PBMCs. The chain couples TRBV19 to TRBJ1-4; 8 bases are a match to TRBD1. The receptor was derived from a woman in her thirties or forties in good health. Some clones in this sample may be carry-over from other donors' samples. CDR3 sequence reads: CASSIGGQGGNEKLFF. CDR3 coding DNA: TGTGCCAGTAGTATCGGAGGACAGGGTGGTAACGAAAAACTGTTTTTT.